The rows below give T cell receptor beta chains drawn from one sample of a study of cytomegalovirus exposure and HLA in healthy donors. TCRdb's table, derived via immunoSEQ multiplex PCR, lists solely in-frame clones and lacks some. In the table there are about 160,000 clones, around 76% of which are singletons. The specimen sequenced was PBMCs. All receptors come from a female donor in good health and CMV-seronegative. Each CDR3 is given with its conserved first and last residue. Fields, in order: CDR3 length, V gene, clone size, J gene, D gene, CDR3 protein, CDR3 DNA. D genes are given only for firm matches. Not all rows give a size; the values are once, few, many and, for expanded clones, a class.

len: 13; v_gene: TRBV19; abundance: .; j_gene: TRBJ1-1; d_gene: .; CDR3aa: CASSMGAHTEAFF; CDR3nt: TGTGCCAGTAGTATGGGGGCACACACTGAAGCTTTCTTT
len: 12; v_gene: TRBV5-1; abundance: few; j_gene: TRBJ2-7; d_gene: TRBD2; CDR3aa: CASSLSGGALYF; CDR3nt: TGCGCCAGCAGCCTTAGCGGGGGGGCCTTGTACTTC
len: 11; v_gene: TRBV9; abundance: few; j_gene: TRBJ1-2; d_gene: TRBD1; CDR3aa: CASSGQGRYTF; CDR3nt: TGTGCCAGCAGCGGACAGGGCCGCTACACCTTC
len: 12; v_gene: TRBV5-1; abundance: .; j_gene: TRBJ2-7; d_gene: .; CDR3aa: CASSSTGNEQYF; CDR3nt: TGCGCCAGCAGCTCTACAGGGAACGAGCAGTACTTC
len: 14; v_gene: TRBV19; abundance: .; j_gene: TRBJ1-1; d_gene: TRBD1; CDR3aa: CASSIGGRGTEAFF; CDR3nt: TGTGCCAGTAGTATAGGTGGCAGGGGGACTGAAGCTTTCTTT
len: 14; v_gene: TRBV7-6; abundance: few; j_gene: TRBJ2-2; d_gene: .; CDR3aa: CASSLMRGSGELFF; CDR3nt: TGTGCCAGCAGCTTAATGCGAGGTAGCGGGGAGCTGTTTTTT
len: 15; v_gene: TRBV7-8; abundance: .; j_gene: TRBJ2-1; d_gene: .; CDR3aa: CASSPPGGADNEQFF; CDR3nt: TGTGCCAGCAGCCCGCCAGGTGGTGCCGACAATGAGCAGTTCTTC
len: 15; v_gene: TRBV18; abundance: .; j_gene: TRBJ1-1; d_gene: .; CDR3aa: CASSPSRDMNTEAFF; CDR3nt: TGTGCCAGCTCACCTTCCAGGGACATGAACACTGAAGCTTTCTTT
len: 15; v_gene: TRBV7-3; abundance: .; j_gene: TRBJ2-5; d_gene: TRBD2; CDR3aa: CASSLNGLAEETQYF; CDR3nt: TGTGCCAGCAGCCTAAATGGACTAGCCGAAGAGACCCAGTACTTC
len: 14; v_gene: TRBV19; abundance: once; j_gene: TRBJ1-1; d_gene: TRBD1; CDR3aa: CASRVQGGHTEAFF; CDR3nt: TGTGCCAGTAGGGTACAGGGGGGGCACACTGAAGCTTTCTTT
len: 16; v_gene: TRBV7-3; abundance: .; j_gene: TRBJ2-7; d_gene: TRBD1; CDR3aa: CASSYAGTGIPYEQYF; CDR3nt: TGTGCCAGCAGTTACGCCGGGACAGGGATACCCTACGAGCAGTACTTC
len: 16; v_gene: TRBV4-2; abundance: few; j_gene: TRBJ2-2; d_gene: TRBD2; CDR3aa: CASSQLLAGNTGELFF; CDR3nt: TGTGCCAGCAGCCAACTACTAGCGGGGAACACCGGGGAGCTGTTTTTT
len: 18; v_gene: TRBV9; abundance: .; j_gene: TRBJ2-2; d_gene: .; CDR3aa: CASRARGDSLIGGGELFF; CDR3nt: TGTGCCAGCAGGGCCCGTGGGGACTCGTTAATCGGGGGCGGGGAGCTGTTTTTT
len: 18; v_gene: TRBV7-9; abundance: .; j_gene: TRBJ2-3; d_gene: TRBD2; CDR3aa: CASRGGGLAGLSTDTQYF; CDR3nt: TGTGCCAGCAGAGGTGGGGGGTTAGCGGGGCTTAGCACAGATACGCAGTATTTT
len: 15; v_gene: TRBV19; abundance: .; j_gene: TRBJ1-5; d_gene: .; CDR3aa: CASSVAIGPNQPQHF; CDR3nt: TGTGCCAGTAGTGTAGCCATTGGGCCTAATCAGCCCCAGCATTTT
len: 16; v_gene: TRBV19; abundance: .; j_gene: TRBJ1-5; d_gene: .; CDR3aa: CASSKFTEDSNQPQHF; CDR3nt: TGTGCCAGTAGTAAATTTACGGAGGATAGCAATCAGCCCCAGCATTTT
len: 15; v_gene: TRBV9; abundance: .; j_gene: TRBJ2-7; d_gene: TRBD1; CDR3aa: CASSVGTGDGYEQYF; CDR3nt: TGTGCCAGCAGCGTCGGGACAGGGGATGGCTACGAGCAGTACTTC
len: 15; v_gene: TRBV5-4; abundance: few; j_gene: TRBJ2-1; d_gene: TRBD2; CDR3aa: CASSPRASGPNEQFF; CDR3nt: TGTGCCAGCAGTCCCCGGGCTAGCGGCCCCAATGAGCAGTTCTTC
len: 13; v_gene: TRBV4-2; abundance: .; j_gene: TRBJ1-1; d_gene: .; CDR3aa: CASSQAEGAEAFF; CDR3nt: TGTGCCAGCAGCCAAGCCGAAGGGGCTGAAGCTTTCTTT
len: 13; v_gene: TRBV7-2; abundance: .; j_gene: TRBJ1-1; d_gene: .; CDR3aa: CASSWGQNTEAFF; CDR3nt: TGTGCCAGCAGCTGGGGACAGAACACTGAAGCTTTCTTT
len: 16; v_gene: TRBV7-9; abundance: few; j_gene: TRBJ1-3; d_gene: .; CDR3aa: CSSTSPGVPSGNTIYF; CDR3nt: TGTTCCAGCACCTCCCCAGGGGTTCCCTCTGGAAACACCATATATTTT
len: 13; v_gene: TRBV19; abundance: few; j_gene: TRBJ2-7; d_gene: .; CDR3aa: CASSMEGWNEQYF; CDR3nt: TGTGCCAGTAGTATGGAGGGCTGGAACGAGCAGTACTTC
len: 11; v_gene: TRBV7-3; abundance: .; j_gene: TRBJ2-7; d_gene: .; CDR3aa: CASGQGYEQYF; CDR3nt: TGTGCCAGCGGGCAGGGGTACGAGCAGTACTTC
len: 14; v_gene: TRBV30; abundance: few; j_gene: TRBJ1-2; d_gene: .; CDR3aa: CASHPGLLLYGYTF; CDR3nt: TGTGCCTCACACCCGGGACTGCTCCTCTATGGCTACACCTTC
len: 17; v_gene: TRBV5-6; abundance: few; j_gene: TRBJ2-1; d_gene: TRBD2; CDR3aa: CASSLRVSRGGQDEQFF; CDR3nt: TGTGCCAGCAGCCTGAGGGTGTCGCGGGGGGGCCAAGATGAGCAGTTCTTC
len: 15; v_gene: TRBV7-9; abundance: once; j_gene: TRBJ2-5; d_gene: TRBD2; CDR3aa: CASSVRGGGATPKYF; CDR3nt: TGTGCCAGCAGCGTCAGGGGCGGGGGGGCAACCCCTAAATACTTC
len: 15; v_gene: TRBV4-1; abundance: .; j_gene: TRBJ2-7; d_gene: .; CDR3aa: CASSQEGAAGDEQYF; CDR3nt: TGCGCCAGCAGCCAAGAAGGGGCCGCTGGAGACGAGCAGTACTTC
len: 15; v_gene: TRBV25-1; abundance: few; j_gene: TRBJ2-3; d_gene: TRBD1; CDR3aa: CASSEWTGGTDTQYF; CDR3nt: TGTGCCAGCAGTGAATGGACAGGAGGCACAGATACGCAGTATTTT
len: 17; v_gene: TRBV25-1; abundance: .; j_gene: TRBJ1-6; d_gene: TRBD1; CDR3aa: CASSESAGTGVNSPLHF; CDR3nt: TGTGCCAGCAGTGAATCAGCCGGGACAGGGGTTAATTCACCCCTCCACTTT
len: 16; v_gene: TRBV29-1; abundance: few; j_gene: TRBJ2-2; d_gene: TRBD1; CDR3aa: CSVLTPKGANTGELFF; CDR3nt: TGCAGCGTGTTGACTCCCAAGGGGGCTAACACCGGGGAGCTGTTTTTT
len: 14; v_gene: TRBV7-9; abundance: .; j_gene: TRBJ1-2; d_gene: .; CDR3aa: CASSQGGNNYGYTF; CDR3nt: TGTGCCAGCAGCCAGGGCGGGAATAACTATGGCTACACCTTC
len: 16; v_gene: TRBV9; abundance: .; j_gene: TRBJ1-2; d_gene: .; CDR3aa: CASSVDSSGLIYGYTF; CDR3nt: TGTGCCAGCAGCGTAGACTCGTCAGGGCTCATCTATGGCTACACCTTC
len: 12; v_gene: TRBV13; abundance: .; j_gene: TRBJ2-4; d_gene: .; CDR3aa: CASSLMGHIQYF; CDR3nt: TGTGCCAGCAGCTTAATGGGGCACATTCAGTACTTC
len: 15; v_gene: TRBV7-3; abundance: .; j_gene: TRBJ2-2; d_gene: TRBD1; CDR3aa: CASSLTGQGAGELFF; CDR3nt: TGTGCCAGCAGCTTAACAGGACAGGGGGCAGGGGAGCTGTTTTTT
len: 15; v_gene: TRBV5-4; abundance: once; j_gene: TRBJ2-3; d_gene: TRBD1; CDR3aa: CASSLPGGVRDTQYF; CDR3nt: TGTGCCAGCAGCCTCCCAGGGGGTGTCCGAGATACGCAGTATTTT
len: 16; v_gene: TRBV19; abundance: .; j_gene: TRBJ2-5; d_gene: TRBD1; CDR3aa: CASSTLRTGRRETQYF; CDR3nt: TGTGCCAGTAGTACCCTAAGGACAGGGCGGCGGGAGACCCAGTACTTC
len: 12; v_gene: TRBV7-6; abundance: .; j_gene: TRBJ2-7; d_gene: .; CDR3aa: CASSLTSNEQYF; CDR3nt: TGTGCCAGCAGCTTAACTAGCAACGAGCAGTACTTC
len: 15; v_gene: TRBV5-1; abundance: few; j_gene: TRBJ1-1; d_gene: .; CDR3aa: CASSLEGGRNTEAFF; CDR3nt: TGCGCCAGCAGCTTAGAAGGGGGACGGAACACTGAAGCTTTCTTT
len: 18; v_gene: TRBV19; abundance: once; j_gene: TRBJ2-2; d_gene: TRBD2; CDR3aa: CASTRWVTGGLLTGELFF; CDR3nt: TGTGCCAGTACCCGATGGGTAACGGGGGGGCTTCTCACCGGGGAGCTGTTTTTT
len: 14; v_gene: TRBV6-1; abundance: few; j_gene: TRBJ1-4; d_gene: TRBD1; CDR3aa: CASSALDRVRKLFF; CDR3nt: TGTGCCAGCAGTGCCCTCGACAGGGTTCGAAAACTGTTTTTT
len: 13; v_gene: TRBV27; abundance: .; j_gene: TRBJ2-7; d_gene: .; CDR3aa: CASRGTVTYEQYF; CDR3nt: TGTGCCAGCAGAGGGACTGTCACCTACGAGCAGTACTTC
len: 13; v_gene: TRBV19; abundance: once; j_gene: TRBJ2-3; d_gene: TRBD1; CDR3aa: CASRGTGTDTQYF; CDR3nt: TGTGCCAGTAGGGGGACAGGTACAGATACGCAGTATTTT
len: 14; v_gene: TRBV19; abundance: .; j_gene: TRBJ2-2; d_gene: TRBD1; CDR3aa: CASTLTGETGELFF; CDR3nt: TGTGCCAGTACCCTTACAGGGGAAACCGGGGAGCTGTTTTTT
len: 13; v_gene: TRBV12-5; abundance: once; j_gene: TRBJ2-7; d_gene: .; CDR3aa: CASGLDSAYEQYF; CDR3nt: TGTGCTAGTGGTTTGGACAGTGCCTACGAGCAGTACTTC
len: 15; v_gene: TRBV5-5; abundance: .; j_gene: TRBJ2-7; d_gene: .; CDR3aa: CASSPFRGGTYEQYF; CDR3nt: TGTGCCAGCAGCCCCTTTCGTGGGGGGACCTACGAGCAGTACTTC
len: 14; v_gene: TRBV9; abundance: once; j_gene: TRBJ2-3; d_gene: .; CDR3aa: CASSVGYITDTQYF; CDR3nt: TGTGCCAGCAGCGTAGGGTACATTACAGATACGCAGTATTTT
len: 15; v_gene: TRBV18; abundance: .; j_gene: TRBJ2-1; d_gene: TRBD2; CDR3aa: CASSPGLAEYNEQFF; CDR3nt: TGTGCCAGCTCACCCGGGCTAGCGGAGTACAATGAGCAGTTCTTC
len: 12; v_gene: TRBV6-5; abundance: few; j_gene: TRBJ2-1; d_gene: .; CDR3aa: CASSPQGIEQFF; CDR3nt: TGTGCCAGCAGTCCACAGGGTATTGAGCAGTTCTTC
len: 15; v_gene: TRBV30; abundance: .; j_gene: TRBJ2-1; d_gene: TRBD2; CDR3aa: CAWSVRRGGDNEQFF; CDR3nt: TGTGCCTGGAGTGTACGTCGGGGGGGGGACAATGAGCAGTTCTTC
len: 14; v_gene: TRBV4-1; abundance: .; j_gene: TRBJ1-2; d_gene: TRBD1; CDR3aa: CASSQDPGQDGYTF; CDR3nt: TGCGCCAGCAGCCAAGACCCGGGACAGGACGGCTACACCTTC
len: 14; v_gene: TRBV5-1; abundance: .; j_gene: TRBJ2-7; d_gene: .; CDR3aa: CASSLEAASYEQYF; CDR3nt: TGCGCCAGCAGCTTGGAGGCAGCGTCCTACGAGCAGTACTTC
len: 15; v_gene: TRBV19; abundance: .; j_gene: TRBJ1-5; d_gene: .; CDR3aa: CASSIGGTGNQPQHF; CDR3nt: TGTGCCAGTAGTATAGGGGGCACCGGCAATCAGCCCCAGCATTTT
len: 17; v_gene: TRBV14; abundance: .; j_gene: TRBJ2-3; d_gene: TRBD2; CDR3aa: CASSQDPGTSGRIAQYF; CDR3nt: TGTGCCAGCAGCCAAGACCCCGGGACTAGCGGGAGGATAGCGCAGTATTTT